These 19 T cell receptor beta chains came from one sample sequenced in a study of tissue T cells after allogeneic stem cell transplantation. Here immunoSEQ multiplex PCR was the method, and the copy in TCRdb shows in-frame clones only, minus some. The data contain some 22,000 clones, 69% of them singletons. The sample comprised blood. The receptors here all came from a female BALB/c mouse in good health. The mouse strain carries the MHC haplotype H2-d.

In the case of this clone: The genes are named according to mouse. The read comes to an end 1 residue before the CDR3 does, leaving the germline J gene to fill in the end. The rearrangement uses TRBV5 and TRBJ1-1, with D possibly matching TRBD1 (5 bases). The CDR3 consists of 13 residues. CDR1 and CDR2 from the germline V gene are LGHNA and YNLKQL (reference sequence). Trimming took 0 bases from V and 6 from J, leaving 8 bases between them. CDR3 in amino acids: CASSQDLGAEVFF. The covered CDR3 bases are TGTGCCAGCAGCCAAGATCTGGGGGCAGAAGTCTTC.

On this clone itself: Gene labels here are mouse ones. The sequence runs out 1 residue before the end of the CDR3; the remainder is reconstructed from the germline J gene. The chain has TRBV14 and TRBJ2-7; D is unresolved. CDR1 is SGHDT, CDR2 FRDEAV, per germline. The CDR3 is made up of 13 amino acids. Between the trimmed V and J ends, which lost 5 bases and 4 bases, there was a span of 13 bases. Partial CDR3 DNA: TGTGCCAGCAGCCCCCCCCAGAAATATGAACAGTAC. This gives the protein CASSPPQKYEQY. The CDR3 in full is CASSPPQKYEQYF.

This clone appeared a few times. Gene names refer to mouse genes. The DNA ends 1 residue before the CDR3 does, and the rest of the CDR3 is filled in from the germline J gene. The chain has TRBV13-2 and TRBJ1-5, with D possibly being TRBD1 (5 bases). This CDR3 contains 15 residues. Germline CDR1 and CDR2: NNHNN and SYGAGS (reference sequence). The V end was cut by 1 base, the J end by 0 bases, with 8 bases between. CDR3 DNA (partial): TGTGCCAGCGGTGATAGGACAAATAACAACCAGGCTCCGCTT. Encoded protein: CASGDRTNNNQAPL. The full-length CDR3 reads as CASGDRTNNNQAPLF.

Notes on this clone: Mouse names are used for the genes. Read data end 1 residue before the CDR3 end; the end is taken from the germline J gene. The chain carries TRBV1 and TRBJ2-1; 7 bases are shared with TRBD1. The CDR3 extends over 14 amino acids. V trimming: 1 base; J trimming: 6 bases; junction bases outside the gene matches: 3. The germline CDR1 and CDR2 sequences are NSQYPW and LRSPGD (reference sequence). This chain's CDR3 is CTCSAGQGRAEQFF. CDR3 bases read: TGCACCTGCAGTGCAGGACAGGGTCGTGCTGAGCAGTTC. Based on the CDR3 plus reference TRBV1 and TRBJ2-1, the full variable domain is VTLLEQNPRWRLVPRGQAVNLRCILKNSQYPWMSWYQQDLQKQLQWLFTLRSPGDKEVKSLPGADYLATRVTDTELRLQVANMSQGRTLYCTCSAGQGRAEQFFGPGTRLTVL.

A remark on this clone: Gene names and germline match the mouse. The CDR3 end is not reached by the read, which stops 1 residue before it; the germline J gene fills it in. V usage is TRBV5 and J usage is TRBJ1-3; D perhaps matches TRBD1 (5 bases). The CDR3 extends over 13 amino acids. The ends were cut back, 4 bases at V and 4 bases at J, with 8 bases in the middle. Germline V CDR1 and CDR2: LGHNA, YNLKQL (reference sequence). The CDR3 DNA, read in part, is TGTGCCAGCAGCCCCGGGACGGGAAATACGCTCTAT. Protein: CASSPGTGNTLY. The whole CDR3 is CASSPGTGNTLYF.

To note about this clone: Genes and germline come from the mouse. The read gets to within 1 residue of the CDR3 end, and the germline J gene fills in the rest. This sequence joins TRBV13-1 and TRBJ1-3; D gene ambiguous. Trimming stripped 0 bases from V and 0 bases from J, with 4 bases between. CDR1 is NSHNY, CDR2 SYGAGN, per germline. The CDR3 contains 14 residues. CDR3 DNA (partial): TGTGCCAGCAGTGATGGGTATTCTGGAAATACGCTCTAT. Amino acids: CASSDGYSGNTLY. In full, the CDR3 is CASSDGYSGNTLYF.

Regarding this clone: Gene and germline names: mouse. The read ends 1 residue early relative to the CDR3; the germline J gene fills the gap. The rearrangement uses TRBV5 and TRBJ2-7; 10 nucleotides match TRBD2. The CDR3 contains 15 residues. V lost 4 bases to trimming and J lost 3 bases; unmatched junction nucleotides: 6. Germline V gene sequence: CDR1 LGHNA, CDR2 YNLKQL (reference sequence). CDR3 DNA (partial): TGTGCCAGCAGCCTCCGGGACTGGGGTGTCTATGAACAGTAC. Translating gives CASSLRDWGVYEQY. The whole CDR3 region reads CASSLRDWGVYEQYF.

Concerning this clone itself: Gene names are the mouse ones. The DNA ends 1 residue before the CDR3 does, and the rest of the CDR3 is filled in from the germline J gene. The rearrangement joins TRBV13-3 to TRBJ1-1; D not certain. Germline assignment: CDR1 NNHDY and CDR2 SYVADS. The CDR3 has 15 amino acids. V was shortened by 3 bases and J by 0 bases, with 12 bases between the two germline ends. CDR3 bases read: TGTGCCAGCAGTGGCCCCGGGCAAGCAAACACAGAAGTCTTC. Translation: CASSGPGQANTEVF. In full, the CDR3 is CASSGPGQANTEVFF.

As regards this clone: Any gene name here is a mouse gene name. The CDR3 goes on 1 residue after the read ends, and that part is filled in from the germline J gene. This rearrangement joins TRBV4 to TRBJ2-5, with D unresolved. Looked up from germline, CDR1 is LGHDT and CDR2 is YNNKQL (reference sequence). This CDR3 spans 11 amino acids. V was clipped by 5 bases and J by 6 bases, with 6 bases between them. CDR3 amino acids: CASSHTDTQYF. Partial CDR3 DNA: TGTGCCAGCAGCCATACTGACACCCAGTAC.

In regard to this clone: Gene labels here are mouse ones. Sequencing ends 1 residue short of the CDR3 end; the germline J gene provides the rest. The chain combines TRBV13-2 with TRBJ2-3; the D is unclear. The V gene's germline CDR1 is NNHNN and CDR2 SYGAGS (reference sequence). Between the trimmed V and J ends, which lost 0 bases and 0 bases, there was a span of 8 bases. The CDR3 has 15 amino acids. The CDR3 bases that were read are TGTGCCAGCGGTGATGAAGGATCTAGTGCAGAAACGCTGTAT. Its translation: CASGDEGSSAETLY. Given in full, the CDR3 is CASGDEGSSAETLYF.

This clone appeared a few times. Germline and genes here are mouse. The read falls 1 residue short of the CDR3 end, and the missing part is taken from the germline J gene. The gene calls are TRBV1 and TRBJ1-3; D unclear. The germline V gene has CDR1 NSQYPW and CDR2 LRSPGD (reference sequence). Trimming pared 3 bases from V and 0 bases from J, leaving 9 bases between. This CDR3 is 15 amino acids long. The CDR3 region is CTCSASQNSGNTLYF. CDR3 DNA, as far as it was read: TGCACCTGCAGTGCTTCACAGAATTCTGGAAATACGCTCTAT.

Comment on this clone: Gene names and germline refer to mouse. The read halts 1 residue ahead of the CDR3 end, with the missing end drawn from the germline J gene. The V and J genes are TRBV2 and TRBJ1-1; D possibly corresponds to TRBD1 (6 bases). Per the germline V gene, CDR1 is LGHNA and CDR2 is YSYQKL. This CDR3 region has 15 residues. V lost 0 bases to trimming and J lost 4 bases, with 12 bases between them. CDR3 DNA (partial): TGTGCCAGCAGCCAAGACGGGGGGCGGAGCACAGAAGTCTTC. Translated: CASSQDGGRSTEVF. The full CDR3 sequence reads CASSQDGGRSTEVFF.

For this clone: Germline and genes here are mouse. The CDR3 end falls 1 residue outside the read, so it is completed with the germline J gene. The chain combines TRBV31 with TRBJ2-3; 12 nucleotides agree with TRBD1. Germline trimming cut 0 bases from V and 1 base from J; bases unmatched to any gene: 2. CDR1 is GKSSPN and CDR2 is SITVG in the germline V gene. The CDR3 runs 16 residues. The DNA read from the CDR3 is TGTGCCTGGAGTCTAGGGACAGGGGGCGGTGCAGAAACGCTGTAT. Protein product: CAWSLGTGGGAETLY. In full, the CDR3 is CAWSLGTGGGAETLYF.

This clone came up a few times. Gene names are the mouse ones. The read ends 1 residue early relative to the CDR3; the germline J gene fills the gap. The V and J genes are TRBV1 and TRBJ1-6; D call uncertain. TRBJ1-6 is recorded as an ORF, its role being uncertain. The CDR3 loop spans 16 amino acids. The germline V gene has CDR1 NSQYPW and CDR2 LRSPGD (reference sequence). Between the trimmed V and J ends, which lost 3 bases and 0 bases, there was a span of 9 bases. Partial CDR3 DNA: TGCACCTGCAGTGCCAACAGCAATTCCTATAATTCGCCCCTCTAC. This gives the protein CTCSANSNSYNSPLY. The full CDR3 protein reads CTCSANSNSYNSPLYF.

As regards this clone: The gene names here belong to mouse. The sequenced fragment ends 1 residue before the CDR3 boundary, so the rest is inferred from the germline J gene. This chain joins TRBV2 and TRBJ1-2; 10 bases align to TRBD1. Germline assignment: CDR1 LGHNA and CDR2 YSYQKL. This CDR3 spans 15 amino acids. The ends lost 4 bases at V and 0 bases at J; junction bases unmatched: 2. The chain's CDR3 is CASSRGTGANSDYTF. The covered CDR3 bases are TGTGCCAGCAGCCGCGGGACAGGGGCAAACTCCGACTACACC.

As for this clone: Gene labels here are mouse ones. The sequenced fragment ends 1 residue before the CDR3 boundary, so the rest is inferred from the germline J gene. The rearrangement links TRBV24 to TRBJ2-1; 9 bases map to TRBD2. There are 14 residues in the CDR3. CDR1 KGHTA and CDR2 FRNEEI come from the germline V gene. V was pared by 4 bases and J by 4 bases, with 2 bases of the junction left unmatched. This CDR3 reads CASSHDWGYAEQFF. CDR3 bases read: TGTGCCAGCAGTCACGACTGGGGGTATGCTGAGCAGTTC.

As for this clone: Gene names follow the mouse nomenclature. The CDR3 goes on 1 residue after the read ends, and that part is filled in from the germline J gene. V and J are TRBV20 and TRBJ1-6; D unresolved. TRBJ1-6 is an ORF; its function is uncertain. The CDR3 sequence is 13 residues long. In germline, CDR1 is GFQATS, CDR2 STVNSAI. Deletions cut 0 bases from V and 3 bases from J, with 3 bases between. The DNA read from the CDR3 is TGTGGTGCTAGGGACAGCTATAATTCGCCCCTCTAC. It specifies CGARDSYNSPLY. The whole CDR3 protein is CGARDSYNSPLYF.

This clone appeared a few times. Gene and germline names: mouse. Sequencing ends 1 residue short of the CDR3 end; the germline J gene provides the rest. The rearrangement joins TRBV19 to TRBJ2-7; D possibly corresponds to TRBD1 (6 bases). The V and J ends lost 4 bases and 0 bases respectively, with 11 bases between them. The CDR3 consists of 14 residues. The germline gives CDR1 FNHDT, CDR2 SITEND (reference sequence). The CDR3 reads CASSWDTHSYEQYF. CDR3 DNA (partial): TGTGCCAGCAGTTGGGACACCCACTCCTATGAACAGTAC.

Worth noting for this clone: Here the gene names and germline are mouse. The read ends 1 residue before the CDR3 terminus; that terminus is restored from the germline J gene. The chain is built from TRBV13-2 and TRBJ2-7, with 13 bases fitting TRBD2. Looked up from germline, CDR1 is NNHNN and CDR2 is SYGAGS (reference sequence). V gave up 3 bases and J gave up 4 bases; unmatched junction bases: 1. This CDR3 contains 14 residues. CDR3 DNA (partial): TGTGCCAGCGGTGGGACTGGGGGGGCTTATGAACAGTAC. Protein product: CASGGTGGAYEQY. The whole CDR3 sequence reads CASGGTGGAYEQYF.